The 25 T cell receptor beta chains below were found in one sample sequenced in a study of blood T cells in healthy people across ages. A second PCR of roughly 7 to 11 cycles used a sample-barcoded 5' primer and a J-beta primer mix. TCRdb used MiXCR to reprocess the 5' RACE reads, holding one entry per CDR3 protein. The sample includes around 1.5 million distinct CDR3 sequences, 59% of them seen just once. Input material: blood. The receptors come from a man aged 18 to 30 in good health.

The chain links TRBV3-1 to TRBJ2-5; no firm D call. The V and J ends lost 5 bases and 4 bases respectively, with 23 bases between them. The CDR3 is 17 amino acids. Germline V gene lookup returns CDR1 LGHDT and CDR2 YNNKEL (reference sequence). As DNA, the CDR3 is TGTGCCAGCAGCTTTCGGTCGGGCACTCCTCGGGTAGAGACCCAGTACTTC. Translating gives CASSFRSGTPRVETQYF.

This clonotype was seen a few times. The V gene is TRBV6-6, the J gene TRBJ1-2, with D possibly being TRBD1 (5 bases). Germline V gene data show CDR1 as MNHNY and CDR2 as SVGAGI (reference sequence). Trimming took 6 bases from V and 4 from J, leaving 18 bases between them. The CDR3 spans 15 residues. In nucleotides, the CDR3 is TGTGCCAGCAGAGCCTCCCGGGGAAGGGGCTATGGCTACACCTTC. Encoded protein: CASRASRGRGYGYTF.

The chain joins TRBV14 to TRBJ1-2, with 8 bases aligning to TRBD1. The CDR3 extends over 13 amino acids. The V gene end was trimmed by 2 bases and the J gene end by 7 bases; junction bases not matched to a gene: 3. The germline V gene encodes CDR1 SGHDN and CDR2 FVKESK. The CDR3 region is CASSQPGGFGYTF. Written as DNA, the CDR3 is TGTGCCAGCAGCCAACCAGGGGGCTTTGGCTACACCTTC.

This clonotype showed up just a few times. The rearrangement uses TRBV12-3 or TRBV12-4 and TRBJ2-1; 12 nucleotides line up with TRBD2. This CDR3 spans 16 amino acids. J gave up 9 bases and V 1 base, and 7 bases lay outside the gene matches. CDR3 sequence: CASSLDSSGGVGEQFF. CDR3 nucleotide sequence: TGTGCCAGCAGTTTAGATTCTAGCGGGGGGGTAGGTGAGCAGTTCTTC.

The chain joins TRBV6-2 or TRBV6-3 to TRBJ2-1; D is unresolved. The CDR3 consists of 12 residues. V was trimmed by 7 bases and J by 6 bases, leaving 10 bases between them. The germline V gene encodes CDR1 MNHEY and CDR2 SVGEGT. The CDR3, as DNA: TGTGCCAGCACCTCTGAGGTCAATGAGCAGTTCTTC. This encodes CASTSEVNEQFF.

This rearrangement joins TRBV4-1 to TRBJ2-1; 8 bases are a match to TRBD1. J was trimmed by 2 bases and V by 2 bases; bases with no gene match: 8. The CDR3 is 17 amino acids. The germline V gene has CDR1 MGHRA and CDR2 YSYEKL. The CDR3 loop is CASSQPRTGMTYNEQFF. CDR3 coding DNA: TGCGCCAGCAGCCAACCCCGGACAGGGATGACCTACAATGAGCAGTTCTTC.

The V call is TRBV20-1, the J call TRBJ2-6; 9 nucleotides match TRBD1. This CDR3 has 16 residues. In germline, CDR1 is DFQATT, CDR2 SNEGSKA (reference sequence). V lost 6 bases, J lost 2 bases, and 8 bases stayed unmatched. The DNA of the CDR3 is TGCAGTGCCCCGGGACAGGGAACCGCTGGGGCCAACGTCCTGACTTTC. Amino acids: CSAPGQGTAGANVLTF.

This clonotype was seen more than once but under ten times. The V gene is TRBV11-2, the J gene TRBJ2-1, with TRBD2 matching over 7 bases. This CDR3 region has 15 residues. The V gene's germline CDR1 is SGHAT and CDR2 FQNNGV. The trim removed 3 bases at V and 9 bases at J, leaving 11 bases unmatched. CDR3 region: CASSFHIAGQAEQFF. DNA of the CDR3: TGTGCCAGCAGCTTCCATATAGCGGGTCAGGCTGAGCAGTTCTTC.

This clonotype was seen once. The CDR3, as DNA: TGCAGTGCCCTAAGGGGGACAGGGTCCGGAAACACCATATATTTT. This gives the protein CSALRGTGSGNTIYF. The genes are TRBV20-1 and TRBJ1-3, with TRBD1 identical over 9 bases. The ends lost 6 bases at V and 4 bases at J; junction bases unmatched: 10. Germline assignment: CDR1 DFQATT and CDR2 SNEGSKA (reference sequence). The CDR3 is 15 residues long.

This rearrangement joins TRBV30 to TRBJ2-1; no clear D gene. V was clipped by 2 bases and J by 0 bases, with 8 bases between them. This CDR3 is 14 amino acids long. Germline CDR1 is GTSNPN and CDR2 is SVGIG (reference sequence). This CDR3 reads CAWSTESSYNEQFF. Here the CDR3 DNA reads TGTGCCTGGAGTACCGAAAGCTCCTACAATGAGCAGTTCTTC.

A word on this clonotype: One junction end disagrees with the germline gene, perhaps due to a read error. The chain combines TRBV27 with TRBJ1-3, with 11 bases identical to TRBD1. The CDR3 sequence is 16 residues long. Germline V gives CDR1 MNHEY, CDR2 SMNVEV (reference sequence). CDR3 protein: CASSLPGQGGGNIIYF. Written as DNA, the CDR3 is TGTGCCAGCAGTCTCCCGGGACAGGGGGGAGGAAACATCATATATTTT.

The chain joins TRBV6-1 to TRBJ1-2; TRBD1 aligns across 8 bases. V was clipped by 6 bases and J by 4 bases; unmatched bases: 7. CDR3 size: 14 residues. Germline CDR1 is MNHNS and CDR2 is SASEGT. The CDR3 loop reads CASSSTGVGYGYTF. The CDR3, as DNA: TGTGCCAGCAGCTCGACAGGGGTGGGCTATGGCTACACCTTC.

The V gene is TRBV12-5, the J gene TRBJ1-1; tentative D call: TRBD1 (6 bases). The germline V and J ends were trimmed by 6 bases and 3 bases, with 11 bases remaining between them. The V gene's germline CDR1 is LGHNT and CDR2 FRNRAP. There are 13 residues in the CDR3. The CDR3 reads CASGLGGDTEAFF. As DNA, the CDR3 is TGTGCTAGTGGCTTAGGGGGGGACACTGAAGCTTTCTTT.

This chain uses TRBV5-5 with TRBJ2-1, with a possible D match to TRBD1 (6 bases). The germline V gene has CDR1 SGHKS and CDR2 YYEKEE (reference sequence). V was pared by 0 bases and J by 11 bases, with 9 bases between. The CDR3 spans 12 residues. DNA of the CDR3: TGTGCCAGCAGCTTGGTCGGGACACAGCAGTTCTTC. It yields the protein CASSLVGTQQFF.

This clonotype was picked up a small number of times. J is TRBJ2-4 and V is TRBV12-3 or TRBV12-4, with no clear D. V lost 0 bases and J 1 base, leaving 10 bases between the germline ends. The length of the CDR3 is 16 residues. This CDR3 reads CASSLAPKAAKNIQYF. CDR3 nucleotide sequence: TGTGCCAGCAGTTTAGCGCCGAAGGCGGCCAAAAACATTCAGTACTTC.

This clonotype showed up just a few times. The rearrangement uses TRBV7-2 and TRBJ2-5, with 8 positions matching TRBD1. The CDR3 is 15 amino acids. The V and J ends lost 5 bases and 8 bases, in that order; junction bases with no gene match: 13. Looked up from germline, CDR1 is SGHTA and CDR2 is FQGNSA. CDR3 DNA: TGTGCCAGCAGCCTAAGTGGACAGGGCATAGGAACCCAGTACTTC. It codes for CASSLSGQGIGTQYF.

The chain combines TRBV7-2 with TRBJ1-4; D gene unclear. Germline V gives CDR1 SGHTA, CDR2 FQGNSA. This CDR3 contains 14 residues. The V and J ends lost 5 bases and 8 bases respectively, with 15 bases between them. Here the CDR3 DNA reads TGTGCCAGCAGCCCGGGGAGAATAGAGGAAAAACTGTTTTTT. Translated: CASSPGRIEEKLFF.

The gene calls are TRBV20-1 and TRBJ1-4, with a tentative D call TRBD1 (5 bases). CDR3 size: 15 residues. Germline V gene data show CDR1 as DFQATT and CDR2 as SNEGSKA (reference sequence). V gave up 0 bases and J gave up 5 bases, with 13 bases separating them. CDR3 DNA sequence: TGCAGTGCTAGAGATCATGGGGACGTCAATGAAAAACTGTTTTTT. Its translation is CSARDHGDVNEKLFF.

V is TRBV20-1 and J is TRBJ2-2; D unclear. Germline V gene data show CDR1 as DFQATT and CDR2 as SNEGSKA (reference sequence). Trimming stripped 0 bases from V and 6 bases from J, with 17 bases between. The CDR3 runs 16 residues. This CDR3 is CSARDDAAHYAGELFF. Written as DNA, the CDR3 is TGCAGTGCTAGAGACGACGCCGCCCACTACGCCGGGGAGCTGTTTTTT.

This rearrangement joins TRBV19 to TRBJ2-5; 9 bases map to TRBD2. CDR3 length: 16 amino acids. In germline, CDR1 is LNHDA, CDR2 SQIVND (reference sequence). The J segment lost 2 bases and the V segment lost 8 bases, leaving 12 bases of the junction unmatched. CDR3 nucleotide sequence: TGTGCCAGTGCCCCCACCAGCGGGGGGACTCAAGAGACCCAGTACTTC. Translating gives CASAPTSGGTQETQYF.

J is TRBJ2-3 and V is TRBV18; 7 nucleotides match TRBD2. Germline CDR1 KGHSH, CDR2 LQKENI. The CDR3 totals 19 residues. Trimming removed 3 bases from V and 3 bases from J; junction bases left unmatched: 18. CDR3 loop: CASSPIGGSGGPVTDTQYF. CDR3 nucleotides: TGTGCCAGCTCACCCATCGGGGGTTCGGGGGGACCCGTGACAGATACGCAGTATTTT.

This chain joins TRBV2 and TRBJ2-7; D unclear. V was pared by 10 bases and J by 2 bases, with 15 bases between. Germline CDR1 SNHLY, CDR2 FYNNEI. CDR3 length equals 13 residues. The CDR3 coding sequence is TGTGCCACCAAAACAGATTCCCCCTACGAGCAGTACTTC. Translating it yields CATKTDSPYEQYF.

This clonotype was seen a few times. The genes are TRBV7-2 and TRBJ2-4; 7 nucleotides line up with TRBD1. With 2 bases clipped from V and 0 bases from J, the junction kept 7 bases outside the gene matches. Germline assignment: CDR1 SGHTA and CDR2 FQGNSA. The CDR3 is 17 residues long. Here the CDR3 reads CASSLTGAVLAKNIQYF. CDR3 bases: TGTGCCAGCAGCTTAACAGGGGCTGTTCTAGCCAAAAACATTCAGTACTTC.

DNA for the CDR3: TGTGCCAGCAGCCCCGGGGGGGGGTCCCATGTAGATACGCAGTATTTT. This translates into CASSPGGGSHVDTQYF. The J gene is TRBJ2-3, the V gene TRBV11-2, with 8 bases aligning to TRBD2. V dropped 5 bases and J dropped 5; count of bases not matched to a gene: 12. This CDR3 is built from 16 residues. The V gene's germline CDR1 is SGHAT and CDR2 FQNNGV.

J is TRBJ1-2 and V is TRBV6-2 or TRBV6-3; TRBD1 matches at 8 bases. CDR1 is MNHEY and CDR2 is SVGEGT in the germline V gene. The V segment lost 6 bases and the J segment 4 bases; nucleotides outside the gene matches: 10. The CDR3 is 15 amino acids. In DNA, the CDR3 is TGTGCCAGCAGCAACGCCGACAGGGGAAGCTATGGCTACACCTTC. Protein product: CASSNADRGSYGYTF.